These 3 T cell receptor beta chains came from one sample sequenced in a study of type 1 regulatory T cells. TCRdb reprocessed the reads via MiXCR and lists one record per CDR3 protein. The table lists thousands of distinct CDR3 sequences, around 29% of them singletons. The antigens these receptors bind are not known. Sequencing input: cultured T cells, either the whole culture or a sorted T cell fraction (not recorded which). The sample's subset: Tr1-enriched cell product generated in vitro against host alloantigens. These receptors were collected from a human donor in good health.

This clonotype was seen repeatedly, ten times or more. The rearrangement uses TRBV19 and TRBJ2-2, with 7 bases aligning to TRBD1. V gave up 6 bases and J gave up 6 bases; unmatched junction bases: 10. The germline CDR1 and CDR2 sequences are LNHDA and SQIVND (reference sequence). This CDR3 contains 15 residues. CDR3 in amino acids: CASSPDRLSSGELFF. The CDR3 coding sequence is TGTGCCAGTAGCCCGGACAGGCTTTCATCCGGGGAGCTGTTTTTT.

This clonotype was seen many times. V usage is TRBV5-1 and J usage is TRBJ2-1, with a possible D match to TRBD2 (5 bases). The CDR3 has 17 amino acids. With 0 bases removed from V and 0 bases from J, the gap between germline ends came to 13 bases. The V gene's germline CDR1 is SGHRS and CDR2 YFSETQ. CDR3 sequence (DNA): TGCGCCAGCAGCTTGGGTGTTGGCGGGCACTCCTACAATGAGCAGTTCTTC. This sequence encodes CASSLGVGGHSYNEQFF.

This clonotype was counted ten times or more. The V and J genes are TRBV18 and TRBJ2-7, with 7 positions matching TRBD1. CDR1 is KGHSH and CDR2 is LQKENI in the germline V gene. The CDR3 has 14 amino acids. The V segment lost 4 bases and the J segment 4 bases; nucleotides outside the gene matches: 7. The CDR3 DNA reads TGTGCCAGCTCACACCGGGACAGCCTTTACGAGCAGTACTTC. It encodes CASSHRDSLYEQYF. Full variable domain (missing parts from reference TRBV18 and TRBJ2-7): NAGVMQNPRHLVRRRGQEARLRCSPMKGHSHVYWYRQLPEEGLKFMVYLQKENIIDESGMPKERFSAEFPKEGPSILRIQQVVRGDSAAYFCASSHRDSLYEQYFGPGTRLTVT.